Shown below are 5 T cell receptor beta chains from a single sample sequenced in a study of T cell changes during pregnancy in multiple sclerosis. Measured with immunoSEQ multiplex PCR; TCRdb has only the in-frame clones, and not every one. This table holds tens of thousands of clones, 90% to 95% found once. The sample consisted of peripheral blood, taken in the second trimester of pregnancy. The receptor source for this set is a female donor with multiple sclerosis, enrolled in a pregnancy study.

The chain couples TRBV7-2 to TRBJ2-5, with 13 nucleotides matching TRBD2. Per germline, CDR1 SGHTA and CDR2 FQGNSA. CDR3 length: 17 residues. The V gene end was trimmed by 5 bases and the J gene end by 4 bases; junction bases not matched to a gene: 10. Here the CDR3 DNA reads TGTGCCAGCAGCATGTATCCGGGACTAGCGGGAACAGAGACCCAGTACTTC. This translates into CASSMYPGLAGTETQYF.

The chain combines TRBV7-8 with TRBJ2-3; D is ambiguous. The CDR3 covers 13 residues. CDR1 is SGHVS, CDR2 FQNEAQ, per germline. The V and J ends lost 2 bases and 2 bases respectively, with 5 bases between them. The CDR3, as DNA: TGTGCCAGCAGCTTACTCTCCACAGATACGCAGTATTTT. It yields the protein CASSLLSTDTQYF.

The rearrangement joins TRBV2 to TRBJ1-6; D is ambiguous. CDR1 is SNHLY and CDR2 is FYNNEI in the germline V gene. The CDR3 length is 14 residues. V was pared by 7 bases and J by 0 bases, with 7 bases between. The CDR3 loop is CASIESSYNSPLHF. Here the CDR3 DNA reads TGTGCCAGCATCGAGAGCTCCTATAATTCACCCCTCCACTTT.

The V and J genes are TRBV27 and TRBJ1-2; 8 positions agree with TRBD1. The CDR3 spans 15 residues. V dropped 0 bases and J dropped 8; count of bases not matched to a gene: 8. CDR1 and CDR2 (germline): MNHEY, SMNVEV (reference sequence). Here the CDR3 reads CASSLSPDRDGGYTF. The CDR3 DNA reads as TGTGCCAGCAGTTTATCCCCGGACAGGGATGGAGGCTACACCTTC.

V is TRBV4-2 and J is TRBJ1-5, with D possibly matching TRBD1 (6 bases). V gave up 2 bases and J gave up 7 bases, with 15 bases separating them. Germline lookup yields CDR1 LGHNA and CDR2 YNFKEQ. This CDR3 region has 15 residues. CDR3: CASSQTQGSEQPQHF. As DNA, the CDR3 is TGTGCCAGCAGCCAAACCCAGGGGTCGGAACAGCCCCAGCATTTT.